This T cell receptor beta chain was recovered during a study of blood T cells in healthy people across ages. As to this clonotype: What it recognizes is unknown.

CDR3 length: 16 amino acids. The trim removed 8 bases at V and 4 bases at J, leaving 14 bases unmatched. Looked up from germline, CDR1 is MNHNY and CDR2 is SVGAGI (reference sequence). A second PCR, run for about 7 to 11 cycles, used a sample-barcoded 5' primer plus a J-beta primer mix. TCRdb used MiXCR to reprocess the 5' RACE reads, holding one entry per CDR3 protein. The data contain 1.2 million to 1.5 million distinct CDR3 sequences, roughly 64% of them seen just once; the ten biggest clones take up under 8.5%. Notes on the study in general: No conclusive comparison of naive versus antigen-experienced cells was possible with unsorted PBMCs. Naive CD4+ cell counts and diversity both ran higher in long-lived than in aged donors.

This rearrangement joins TRBV6-6 to TRBJ2-7, with 10 bases fitting TRBD1. Sequenced sample: blood. This sequence originates from a man aged 18-30 years in good health. The CDR3 sequence: CASRLTGTGVTYEQYF. CDR3 coding DNA: TGTGCCAGCCGCCTAACGGGGACAGGGGTTACGTACGAGCAGTACTTC.